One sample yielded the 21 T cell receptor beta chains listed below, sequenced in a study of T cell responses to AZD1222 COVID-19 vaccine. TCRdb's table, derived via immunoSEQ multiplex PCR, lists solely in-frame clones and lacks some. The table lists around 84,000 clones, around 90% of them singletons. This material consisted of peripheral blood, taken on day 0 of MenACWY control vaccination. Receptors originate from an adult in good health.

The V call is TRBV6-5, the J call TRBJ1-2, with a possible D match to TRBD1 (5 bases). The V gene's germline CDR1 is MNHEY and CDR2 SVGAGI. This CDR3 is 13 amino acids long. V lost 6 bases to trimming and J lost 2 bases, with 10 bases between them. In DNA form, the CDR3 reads TGTGCCAGCAGAATGGGGGAGAACTATGGCTACACCTTC. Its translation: CASRMGENYGYTF.

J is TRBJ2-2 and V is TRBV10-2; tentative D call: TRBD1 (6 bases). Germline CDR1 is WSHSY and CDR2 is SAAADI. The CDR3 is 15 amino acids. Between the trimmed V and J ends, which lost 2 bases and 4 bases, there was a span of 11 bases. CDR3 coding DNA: TGCGCCAGCAGTGAGGCCCAGGGGAGCACCGGGGAGCTGTTTTTT. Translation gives CASSEAQGSTGELFF.

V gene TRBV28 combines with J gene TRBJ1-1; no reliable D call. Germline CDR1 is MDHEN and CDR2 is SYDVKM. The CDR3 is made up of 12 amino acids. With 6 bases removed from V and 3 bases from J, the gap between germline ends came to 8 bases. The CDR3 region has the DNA TGTGCCAGCAGGCCATTCGACACTGAAGCTTTCTTT. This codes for CASRPFDTEAFF. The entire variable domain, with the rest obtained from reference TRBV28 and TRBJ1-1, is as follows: DVKVTQSSRYLVKRTGEKVFLECVQDMDHENMFWYRQDPGLGLRLIYFSYDVKMKEKGDIPEGYSVSREKKERFSLILESASTNQTSMYLCASRPFDTEAFFGQGTRLTVV.

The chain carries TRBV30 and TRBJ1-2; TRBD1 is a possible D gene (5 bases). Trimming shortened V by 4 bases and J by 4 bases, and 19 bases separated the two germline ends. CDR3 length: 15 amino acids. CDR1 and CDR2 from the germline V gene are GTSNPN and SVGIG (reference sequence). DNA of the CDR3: TGTGCCTGGACAGTGGGACGGGGGGGAGCCTATGGCTACACCTTC. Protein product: CAWTVGRGGAYGYTF.

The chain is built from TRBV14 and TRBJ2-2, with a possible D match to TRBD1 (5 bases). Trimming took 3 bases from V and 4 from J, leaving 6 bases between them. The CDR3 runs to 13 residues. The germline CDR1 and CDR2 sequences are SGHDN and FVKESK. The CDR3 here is CASSQQGTGELFF. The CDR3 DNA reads TGTGCCAGCAGCCAGCAGGGCACCGGGGAGCTGTTTTTT. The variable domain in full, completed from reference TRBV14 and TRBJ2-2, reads EAGVTQFPSHSVIEKGQTVTLRCDPISGHDNLYWYRRVMGKEIKFLLHFVKESKQDESGMPNNRFLAERTGGTYSTLKVQPAELEDSGVYFCASSQQGTGELFFGEGSRLTVL.

The CDR3 loop reads CASSGDSGGIDEQYF. CDR3 nucleotides: TGTGCCAGCAGTGGTGATAGCGGGGGGATCGACGAGCAGTACTTC. This chain links TRBV2 with TRBJ2-7; TRBD2 matches 10 bases. From germline, CDR1 is SNHLY and CDR2 FYNNEI. Trimming removed 4 bases from V and 5 bases from J; junction bases left unmatched: 8. There are 15 residues in the CDR3.

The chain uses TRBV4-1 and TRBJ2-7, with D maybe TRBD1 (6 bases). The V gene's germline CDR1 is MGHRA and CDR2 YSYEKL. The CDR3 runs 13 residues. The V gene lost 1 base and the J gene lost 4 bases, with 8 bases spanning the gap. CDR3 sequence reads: CASSQGGGYEQYF. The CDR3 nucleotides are TGCGCCAGCAGCCAAGGAGGGGGATACGAGCAGTACTTC.

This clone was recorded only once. CDR3: CASSLLGFAEQFF. The CDR3 bases are TGTGCCAGCAGCTTACTGGGGTTTGCTGAGCAGTTCTTC. This chain links TRBV7-9 with TRBJ2-1; D not certain. Germline-derived CDR1 and CDR2 are SEHNR and FQNEAQ (reference sequence). Trimming stripped 2 bases from V and 9 bases from J, with 11 bases between. The CDR3 loop spans 13 amino acids.

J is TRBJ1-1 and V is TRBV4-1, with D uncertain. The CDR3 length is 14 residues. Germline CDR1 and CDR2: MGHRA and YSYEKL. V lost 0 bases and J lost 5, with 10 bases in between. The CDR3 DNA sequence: TGCGCCAGCAGCCAAGAAATGCTGGGAACTGAAGCTTTCTTT. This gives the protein CASSQEMLGTEAFF.

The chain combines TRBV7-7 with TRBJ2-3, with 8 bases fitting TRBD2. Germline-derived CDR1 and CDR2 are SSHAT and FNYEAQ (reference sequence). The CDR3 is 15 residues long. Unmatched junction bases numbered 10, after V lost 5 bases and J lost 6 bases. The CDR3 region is CASSPGLGVSDTQYF. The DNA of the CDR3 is TGTGCCAGCAGCCCGGGACTAGGAGTATCGGATACGCAGTATTTT. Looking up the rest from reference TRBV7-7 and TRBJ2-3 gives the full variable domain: GAGVSQSPRYKVTKRGQDVTLRCDPISSHATLYWYQQALGQGPEFLTYFNYEAQPDKSGLPSDRFSAERPEGSISTLTIQRTEQRDSAMYRCASSPGLGVSDTQYFGPGTRLTVL.

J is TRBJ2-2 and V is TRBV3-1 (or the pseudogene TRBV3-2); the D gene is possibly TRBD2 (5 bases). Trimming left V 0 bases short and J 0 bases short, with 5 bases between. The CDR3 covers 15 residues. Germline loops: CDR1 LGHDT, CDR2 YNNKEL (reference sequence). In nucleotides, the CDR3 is TGTGCCAGCAGCCAAGACGGGACGAACACCGGGGAGCTGTTTTTT. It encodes CASSQDGTNTGELFF.

DNA of the CDR3: TGCGCCAGCAGCTTACTGGCACAAAACACTGAAGCTTTCTTT. This translates into CASSLLAQNTEAFF. The genes are TRBV5-1 and TRBJ1-1; no clear D. Germline loops: CDR1 SGHRS, CDR2 YFSETQ. V was shortened by 2 bases and J by 2 bases, with 10 bases between the two germline ends. The CDR3 has 14 residues.

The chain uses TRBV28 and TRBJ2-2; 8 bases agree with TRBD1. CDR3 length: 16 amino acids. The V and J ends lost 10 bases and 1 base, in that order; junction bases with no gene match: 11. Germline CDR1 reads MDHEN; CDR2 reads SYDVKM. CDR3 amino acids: CATIEVGTGNTGELFF. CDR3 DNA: TGTGCCACCATCGAGGTCGGGACAGGGAACACCGGGGAGCTGTTTTTT. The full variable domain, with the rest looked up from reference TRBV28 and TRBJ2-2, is DVKVTQSSRYLVKRTGEKVFLECVQDMDHENMFWYRQDPGLGLRLIYFSYDVKMKEKGDIPEGYSVSREKKERFSLILESASTNQTSMYLCATIEVGTGNTGELFFGEGSRLTVL.

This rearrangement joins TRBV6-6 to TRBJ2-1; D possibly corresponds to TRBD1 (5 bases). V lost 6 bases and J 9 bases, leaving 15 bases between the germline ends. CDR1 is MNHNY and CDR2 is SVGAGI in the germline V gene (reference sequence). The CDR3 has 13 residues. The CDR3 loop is CASSSRTDSEQFF. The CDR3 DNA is TGTGCCAGCAGCTCCAGAACCGACAGTGAGCAGTTCTTC.

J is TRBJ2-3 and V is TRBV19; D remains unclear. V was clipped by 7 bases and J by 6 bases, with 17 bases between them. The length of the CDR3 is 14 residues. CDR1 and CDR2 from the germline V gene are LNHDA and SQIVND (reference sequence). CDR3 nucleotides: TGTGCCAGTAAACGGACCCTACTGGAGGATACGCAGTATTTT. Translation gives CASKRTLLEDTQYF. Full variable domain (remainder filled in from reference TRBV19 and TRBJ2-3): DGGITQSPKYLFRKEGQNVTLSCEQNLNHDAMYWYRQDPGQGLRLIYYSQIVNDFQKGDIAEGYSVSREKKESFPLTVTSAQKNPTAFYLCASKRTLLEDTQYFGPGTRLTVL.

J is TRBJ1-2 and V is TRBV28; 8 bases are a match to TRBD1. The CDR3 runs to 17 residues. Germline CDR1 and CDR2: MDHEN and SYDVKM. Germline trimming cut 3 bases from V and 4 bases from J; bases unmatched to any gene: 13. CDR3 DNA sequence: TGTGCCAGCAGTTTGGATTCTCGACAGGGGATTCTCTATGGCTACACCTTC. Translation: CASSLDSRQGILYGYTF.

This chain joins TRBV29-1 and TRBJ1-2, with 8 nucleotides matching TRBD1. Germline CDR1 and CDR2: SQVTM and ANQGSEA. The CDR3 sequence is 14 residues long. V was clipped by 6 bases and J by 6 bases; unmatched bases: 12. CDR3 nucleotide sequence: TGCAGCGTGGGAGACAGGGGTATTGGAAATGGCTACACCTTC. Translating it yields CSVGDRGIGNGYTF.

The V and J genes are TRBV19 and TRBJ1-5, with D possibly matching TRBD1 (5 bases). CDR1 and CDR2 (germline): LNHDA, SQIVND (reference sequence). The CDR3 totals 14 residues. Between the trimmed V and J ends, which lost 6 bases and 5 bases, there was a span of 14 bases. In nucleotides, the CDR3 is TGTGCCAGTAGGCCCTGGGGGGGGGATCAGCCCCAGCATTTT. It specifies CASRPWGGDQPQHF.

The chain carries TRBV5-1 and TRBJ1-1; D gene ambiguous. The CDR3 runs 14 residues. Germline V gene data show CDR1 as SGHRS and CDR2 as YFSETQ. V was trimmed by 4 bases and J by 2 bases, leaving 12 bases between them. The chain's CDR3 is CASSTQATNTEAFF. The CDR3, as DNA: TGCGCCAGCAGCACCCAGGCTACTAACACTGAAGCTTTCTTT.

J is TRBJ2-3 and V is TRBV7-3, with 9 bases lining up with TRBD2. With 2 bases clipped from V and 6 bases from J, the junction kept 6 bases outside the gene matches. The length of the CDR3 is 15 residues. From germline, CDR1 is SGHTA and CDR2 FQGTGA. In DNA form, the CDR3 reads TGTGCCAGCAGCTTAGCGGGAGGGCCAGGTGATACGCAGTATTTT. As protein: CASSLAGGPGDTQYF.

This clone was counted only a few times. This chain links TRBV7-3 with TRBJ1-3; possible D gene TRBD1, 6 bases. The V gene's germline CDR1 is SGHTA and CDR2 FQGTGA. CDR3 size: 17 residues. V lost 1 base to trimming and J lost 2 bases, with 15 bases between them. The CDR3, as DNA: TGTGCCAGCAGCTTAAACGGGGGGGCTGCGACTGGAAACACCATATATTTT. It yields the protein CASSLNGGAATGNTIYF. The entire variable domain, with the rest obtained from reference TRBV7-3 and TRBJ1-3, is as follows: GAGVSQTPSNKVTEKGKYVELRCDPISGHTALYWYRQSLGQGPEFLIYFQGTGAADDSGLPNDRFFAVRPEGSVSTLKIQRTERGDSAVYLCASSLNGGAATGNTIYFGEGSWLTVV.